The following is a TCR beta chain sequence with its context. Sequenced by immunoSEQ multiplex PCR; TCRdb stores in-frame clones only, minus some. The data hold about 820,000 clones, with 85% to 95% observed a single time. This entry belongs to a study of shared clonotypes between healthy human individuals. Germline loops: CDR1 SEHNR, CDR2 FQNEAQ (reference sequence). The CDR3 runs 14 residues. V lost 5 bases and J 3 bases, leaving 14 bases between the germline ends. CD45RO-negative, CCR7-selected cells formed the naive CD8 fraction, which excluded terminally differentiated effector memory CD45RA+ cells.

The chain recombines TRBV7-9 with TRBJ2-7; D not resolved. This TCR came from a man aged 30-40 years in good health. The sequenced sample consisted of naive CD8+ T cells sorted from blood. CDR3 nucleotide sequence: TGTGCCAGCAGCCCGGCTTTAAGATTCTACGAGCAGTACTTC. It encodes CASSPALRFYEQYF.